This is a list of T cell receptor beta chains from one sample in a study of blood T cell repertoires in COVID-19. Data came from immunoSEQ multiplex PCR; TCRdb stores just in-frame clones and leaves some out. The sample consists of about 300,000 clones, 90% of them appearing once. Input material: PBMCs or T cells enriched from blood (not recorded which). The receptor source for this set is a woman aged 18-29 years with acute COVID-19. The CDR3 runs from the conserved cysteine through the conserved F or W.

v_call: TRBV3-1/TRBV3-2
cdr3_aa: CASSQDAGPLGWNTEAFF

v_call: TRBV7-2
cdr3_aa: CASSFDRQETQYF

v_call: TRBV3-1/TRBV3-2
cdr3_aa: CASSQDRGQGGHKQYF

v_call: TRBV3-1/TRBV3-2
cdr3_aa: CASSQDAGFYGYTF

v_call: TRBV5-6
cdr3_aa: CASSFLDEGGYTF

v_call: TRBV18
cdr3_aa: CASSPLGGSPGYTF

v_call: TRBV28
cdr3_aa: CASTLGTGSTYGYTF

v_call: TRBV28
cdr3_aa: CASSSGQGGSEAFF

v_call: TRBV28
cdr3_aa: CASRSATRTYEQYF

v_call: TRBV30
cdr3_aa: CAWMVGGSKNIQYF

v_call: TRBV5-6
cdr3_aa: CASSWDAGEGFF

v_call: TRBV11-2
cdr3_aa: CASSTWGGGKEKLFF

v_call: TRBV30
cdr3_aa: CAWSRETGLQPQHF

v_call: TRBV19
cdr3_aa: CASSIASGGYNEQFF

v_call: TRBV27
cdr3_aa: CASSSQSGRSSYEQYF

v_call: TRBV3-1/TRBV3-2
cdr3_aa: CASSPPGSAFYNEQFF

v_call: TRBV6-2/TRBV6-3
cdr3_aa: CASSYGQASSYEQYF

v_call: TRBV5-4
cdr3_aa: CASSFQGDRGYGYTF

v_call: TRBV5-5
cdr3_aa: CASSLTTSGGVYGYTF

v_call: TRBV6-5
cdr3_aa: CASTPSGTNYNEQFF

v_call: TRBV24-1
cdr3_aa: CATQGLAGGTYEQYF

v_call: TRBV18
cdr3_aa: CASSPSTDTQYF

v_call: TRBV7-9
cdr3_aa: CASERLAENTGELFF

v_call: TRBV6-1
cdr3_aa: CASSEVTGNTGELFF

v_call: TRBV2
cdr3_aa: CASRGDTLRGEQYF

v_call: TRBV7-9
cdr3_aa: CASSHQREAQETQYF

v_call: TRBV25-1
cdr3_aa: CASSVGQEVYEQFF

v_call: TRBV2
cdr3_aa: CASQGRDSYYGNTIYF

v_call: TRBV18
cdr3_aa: CASSLTDRSAGYTF

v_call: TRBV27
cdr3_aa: CASSLLQGMGQPQHF

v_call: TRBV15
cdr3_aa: CATSRVDAGGINQPQHF

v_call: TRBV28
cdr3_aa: CASSGGGHNSPLHF

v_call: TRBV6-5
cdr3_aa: CASNTVGNTIYF

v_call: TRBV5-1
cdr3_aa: CASSSGTSGRVSEQFF

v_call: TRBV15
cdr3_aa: CATSRDRQGRNPEAFF

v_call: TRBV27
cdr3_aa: CASSGSGALYGYTF

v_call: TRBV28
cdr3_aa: CASSRTSGSNEQFF

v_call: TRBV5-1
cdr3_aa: CASSLDRADTEAFF

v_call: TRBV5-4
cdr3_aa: CASSLVPGQDYEQYF

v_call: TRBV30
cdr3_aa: CAWKPQLTSGPGTQYF

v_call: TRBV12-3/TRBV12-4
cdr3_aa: CASSNGQDSPLHF

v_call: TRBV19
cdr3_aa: CASSIRDRAPDTQYF

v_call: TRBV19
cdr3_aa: CASSIGQGRNQPQHF

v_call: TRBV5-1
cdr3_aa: CASSARRGRAQSSYEQYF

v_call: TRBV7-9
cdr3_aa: CASSVGQGSGANVLTF

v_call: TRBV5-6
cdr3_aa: CASFRDRAYEQYF

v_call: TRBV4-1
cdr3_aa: CASSQDRRGGNTIYF

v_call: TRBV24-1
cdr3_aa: CATSAGWYNEQFF

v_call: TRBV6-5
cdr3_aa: CASSYSSGGGQPQHF

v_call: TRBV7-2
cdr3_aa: CASSLAAGYEQYF

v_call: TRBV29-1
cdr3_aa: CSVERGSLQEQYF

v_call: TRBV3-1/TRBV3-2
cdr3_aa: CASSPRGTSGSADTQYF

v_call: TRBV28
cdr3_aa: CASSRVDRSGQPQHF